Each of the 5 T cell receptor beta chains below was sequenced from the same sample in a study of blood T cell repertoires in COVID-19. TCRdb's copy holds only in-frame clones and misses some; the assay was immunoSEQ multiplex PCR. The sample includes about 210,000 clones, about 92% seen only once; the top ten take around 1.2%. Sequenced sample: peripheral blood. The receptors here all came from a man under 40 with acute or convalescent COVID-19.

The CDR3 is CASRQGVDTEAFF. CDR3 DNA: TGTGCCAGCAGACAGGGCGTGGACACTGAAGCTTTCTTT. The rearrangement links TRBV12-3 or TRBV12-4 to TRBJ1-1, with D tentatively TRBD1 (6 bases). The length of the CDR3 is 13 residues. V lost 6 bases, J lost 3 bases, and 11 bases lay in between.

CDR3 coding DNA: TGTGCCAGCAGTGTGACAGGGTATGAGCAGTTCTTC. This encodes CASSVTGYEQFF. The rearrangement uses TRBV12-3 or TRBV12-4 and TRBJ2-1; 7 positions match TRBD1. The CDR3 has 12 amino acids. V dropped 5 bases and J dropped 8; count of bases not matched to a gene: 3.

The chain employs TRBV27 and TRBJ2-7; TRBD2 is a possible D gene (5 bases). Trimming shortened V by 2 bases and J by 0 bases, and 11 bases separated the two germline ends. Germline CDR1 MNHEY, CDR2 SMNVEV (reference sequence). The CDR3 is made up of 15 amino acids. In DNA, the CDR3 is TGTGCCAGCAGTTTAGTCGTAGGGAGCTCCTACGAGCAGTACTTC. Its translation: CASSLVVGSSYEQYF.

The chain is built from TRBV5-8 and TRBJ1-4, with D possibly matching TRBD1 (5 bases). V lost 4 bases, J lost 4 bases, and 17 bases lay in between. Germline V CDR1 and CDR2: SGHTS, YDEGEE. The CDR3 loop spans 16 amino acids. CDR3 sequence (DNA): TGTGCCAGCAGCGCTTCGGTGGGGGAGGATAATGAAAAACTGTTTTTT. Amino acids: CASSASVGEDNEKLFF.

The chain joins TRBV5-1 to TRBJ1-3; possibly TRBD1 for D (5 bases). Germline assignment: CDR1 SGHRS and CDR2 YFSETQ. The ends were cut back, 2 bases at V and 1 base at J, with 7 bases in the middle. This CDR3 is built from 14 residues. The CDR3 protein is CASSFGQSGNTIYF. The CDR3 nucleotides read TGCGCCAGCAGCTTCGGACAATCTGGAAACACCATATATTTT. Combining the CDR3 with reference TRBV5-1 and TRBJ1-3 gives the whole variable domain KAGVTQTPRYLIKTRGQQVTLSCSPISGHRSVSWYQQTPGQGLQFLFEYFSETQRNKGNFPGRFSGRQFSNSRSEMNVSTLELGDSALYLCASSFGQSGNTIYFGEGSWLTVV.